This T cell receptor beta chain was identified during a study of control samples from healthy donors and cancer patients. Germline CDR1 MNHEY, CDR2 SVGAGI. The CDR3 runs 13 residues. V lost 2 bases to trimming and J lost 2 bases; unmatched junction nucleotides: 0. The data were produced by immunoSEQ multiplex PCR, yet TCRdb's version contains in-frame clones alone and is incomplete. The repertoire has about 130,000 clones, about 91% of them found once; the top ten carry around 7.9%. Sample: blood. This sequence joins TRBV6-5 and TRBJ2-7; TRBD1 matches 7 bases. The TCR sequence derives from a man between 18 and 35 years old in good health. DNA of the CDR3: TGTGCCAGCAGTTACGACAGGGCCTACGAGCAGTACTTC. This gives the protein CASSYDRAYEQYF.